Below, 23 T cell receptor beta chains from the same sample are listed, as sequenced in a study of technical replicates of blood from several donors. Generated by immunoSEQ multiplex PCR, the TCRdb table keeps only in-frame clones and is missing some. The repertoire has about 70,000 clones, approximately 94% of them found once; the top ten carry 0.3% to 0.45%. The sequenced material came from T cells isolated from PBMCs. The receptors were gathered from a human donor in good health.

The chain uses TRBV10-3 and TRBJ1-1; 9 bases line up with TRBD1. Trimming at V came to 6 bases and at J to 6 bases, leaving 8 bases not matched to a gene. CDR3 length equals 14 residues. Germline CDR1 ENHRY, CDR2 SYGVKD. The DNA of the CDR3 is TGTGCCATCAGGGGACAGGGTGTATTCGCTGAAGCTTTCTTT. Translation gives CAIRGQGVFAEAFF.

The chain joins TRBV6-1 to TRBJ1-1; no clear D. The CDR3 is made up of 13 amino acids. V shed 4 bases and J shed 1 base, with 7 bases lying between them. CDR1 and CDR2 (germline): MNHNS, SASEGT. The DNA for the CDR3 is TGTGCCAGCAGTGCCGCGAAGAACACTGAAGCTTTCTTT. Its protein product is CASSAAKNTEAFF.

The J gene is TRBJ1-4, the V gene TRBV19; 7 bases agree with TRBD1. Looked up from germline, CDR1 is LNHDA and CDR2 is SQIVND (reference sequence). This CDR3 has 17 amino acids. Germline trimming cut 4 bases from V and 5 bases from J; bases unmatched to any gene: 13. The CDR3 sequence is CASSTDLHRGPNEKLFF. The CDR3 region has the DNA TGTGCCAGTAGTACCGACCTACACAGGGGACCAAATGAAAAACTGTTTTTT.

The chain employs TRBV7-3 and TRBJ2-2; TRBD2 matches at 8 bases. Germline V gene lookup returns CDR1 SGHTA and CDR2 FQGTGA. Trimming at V came to 1 base and at J to 1 base, leaving 2 bases not matched to a gene. The length of the CDR3 is 16 residues. CDR3 in DNA: TGTGCCAGCAGCTTAAACGCGGGAGGGAACACCGGGGAGCTGTTTTTT. Its translation is CASSLNAGGNTGELFF.

The chain is built from TRBV7-9 and TRBJ2-1; D is possibly TRBD2 (5 bases). The length of the CDR3 is 14 residues. Deletions cut 7 bases from V and 4 bases from J, with 14 bases between. Germline-derived CDR1 and CDR2 are SEHNR and FQNEAQ (reference sequence). CDR3 nucleotides: TGTGCCAGCACCGCTCGGGGAGCGTACAATGAGCAGTTCTTC. This codes for CASTARGAYNEQFF.

The chain couples TRBV21-1 to TRBJ1-2; the table's D call TRBD1 went unverified against the DNA. TRBV21-1 is a pseudogene. The CDR3 length is 14 residues. The CDR3 bases are TGTGCCAACCGACAGGGGAGGACTAACTATGGCTACACCTTC. It encodes CANRQGRTNYGYTF.

The chain is built from TRBV19 and TRBJ2-7, with 8 bases aligning to TRBD2. From germline, CDR1 is LNHDA and CDR2 SQIVND (reference sequence). This CDR3 is 14 amino acids long. Trimming at V came to 5 bases and at J to 3 bases, leaving 6 bases not matched to a gene. The CDR3 spells CASSEGTRNYEQYF. The DNA for the CDR3 is TGTGCCAGTAGTGAGGGGACTAGGAACTACGAGCAGTACTTC.

The rearrangement uses TRBV7-9 and TRBJ1-1, with a tentative D call TRBD1 (5 bases). This CDR3 comprises 11 residues. V lost 7 bases, J lost 6 bases, and 9 bases lay in between. Germline V gene sequence: CDR1 SEHNR, CDR2 FQNEAQ (reference sequence). CDR3 in DNA: TGTGCCAGCATACAAGGGGCTGAAGCTTTCTTT. This translates into CASIQGAEAFF.

The sample holds one count of this clone. The rearrangement links TRBV5-6 to TRBJ2-5, with D possibly matching TRBD2 (6 bases). With 4 bases removed from V and 9 bases from J, the gap between germline ends came to 13 bases. Germline loops: CDR1 SGHDT, CDR2 YYEEEE. The CDR3 totals 12 residues. The CDR3 DNA reads TGTGCCAGCAGCCCCGGGGGAATGGCCCAGTACTTC. It is translated as CASSPGGMAQYF.

This chain connects TRBV28 to TRBJ2-1; weak D call: TRBD2 (6 bases). The germline V gene has CDR1 MDHEN and CDR2 SYDVKM. The CDR3 loop spans 15 amino acids. Trimming shortened V by 3 bases and J by 3 bases, and 12 bases separated the two germline ends. CDR3 DNA sequence: TGTGCCAGCAGTTTCCCGGGAGCGGGCTACAATGAGCAGTTCTTC. It yields the protein CASSFPGAGYNEQFF.

V gene TRBV29-1 combines with J gene TRBJ1-1, with unresolved D. V shed 3 bases and J shed 1 base, with 6 bases lying between them. The V gene's germline CDR1 is SQVTM and CDR2 ANQGSEA. This CDR3 has 12 amino acids. The CDR3 DNA sequence: TGCAGCGTTGATACCGGGAACACTGAAGCTTTCTTT. Protein: CSVDTGNTEAFF.

V and J are TRBV27 and TRBJ2-1; D not resolved. V shed 5 bases and J shed 4 bases, with 15 bases lying between them. From germline, CDR1 is MNHEY and CDR2 SMNVEV (reference sequence). This CDR3 has 15 residues. The CDR3: CASSISLGSYNEQFF. The CDR3 bases are TGTGCCAGCAGTATAAGCCTCGGGTCTTACAATGAGCAGTTCTTC.

The chain joins TRBV11-2 to TRBJ1-1, with D hard to call. Germline assignment: CDR1 SGHAT and CDR2 FQNNGV. Trimming removed 1 base from V and 1 base from J, with 4 bases in between. This CDR3 region has 13 residues. Here the CDR3 reads CASSLARNTEAFF. CDR3 DNA sequence: TGTGCCAGCAGCTTAGCTAGGAACACTGAAGCTTTCTTT.

The chain combines TRBV19 with TRBJ1-1; 7 bases are a match to TRBD1. Looked up from germline, CDR1 is LNHDA and CDR2 is SQIVND (reference sequence). This CDR3 spans 13 amino acids. Trimming cost V 5 bases and J 6 bases; bases outside gene matches: 6. The chain's CDR3 is CASSPTQGAEAFF. CDR3 DNA: TGTGCCAGTAGTCCAACCCAGGGGGCTGAAGCTTTCTTT.

This chain uses TRBV28 with TRBJ1-2, with TRBD1 matching over 10 bases. CDR3 length equals 15 residues. The germline gives CDR1 MDHEN, CDR2 SYDVKM. V shed 8 bases and J 8 bases; nucleotides not matched to a gene: 14. The DNA for the CDR3 is TGTGCCAGCCGTCGAACCACAGGGACAGGGGCCGGCTACACCTTC. It is translated as CASRRTTGTGAGYTF.

The chain has TRBV15 and TRBJ1-3, with D perhaps TRBD1 (5 bases). Trimming removed 0 bases at V and 3 bases at J, with 9 bases between. CDR1 and CDR2 from the germline V gene are LNHNV and YYDKDF (reference sequence). This CDR3 region has 15 residues. The CDR3 DNA is TGTGCCACCAGCAGAGACAGGGCTCTTGGAAACACCATATATTTT. The encoded protein is CATSRDRALGNTIYF.

V usage is TRBV9 and J usage is TRBJ2-4; D remains ambiguous. Germline V gene data show CDR1 as SGDLS and CDR2 as YYNGEE. V was cut by 0 bases and J by 0 bases, with 7 bases left in between. The CDR3 extends over 15 amino acids. The CDR3 bases are TGTGCCAGCAGCGTAGATTCTCTAGCCAAAAACATTCAGTACTTC. It codes for CASSVDSLAKNIQYF.

This chain connects TRBV7-9 to TRBJ2-1; D unclear. The germline gives CDR1 SEHNR, CDR2 FQNEAQ (reference sequence). The CDR3 length is 13 residues. V shed 5 bases and J shed 5 bases, with 10 bases lying between them. The CDR3 sequence is CASSPTDNNEQFF. The CDR3 DNA reads as TGTGCCAGCAGCCCGACTGATAACAATGAGCAGTTCTTC.

The chain is built from TRBV27 and TRBJ2-3; D is unclear. The CDR3 is made up of 12 amino acids. Germline V CDR1 and CDR2: MNHEY, SMNVEV (reference sequence). The germline V and J ends were trimmed by 2 bases and 4 bases, with 4 bases remaining between them. The CDR3 DNA reads as TGTGCCAGCAGTTTACCCTCAGATACGCAGTATTTT. Protein sequence: CASSLPSDTQYF.

The CDR3 here is CASSQDTGVEAFF. CDR3 in DNA: TGCGCCAGCAGCCAAGATACGGGGGTCGAAGCTTTCTTT. The J gene is TRBJ1-1, the V gene TRBV4-1, with a weak D call TRBD1 (5 bases). Germline CDR1 MGHRA, CDR2 YSYEKL. Trimming left V 0 bases short and J 8 bases short, with 10 bases between. CDR3 length equals 13 residues.

The J gene is TRBJ1-2, the V gene TRBV14, with D unresolved. Trimming shortened V by 2 bases and J by 7 bases, and 17 bases separated the two germline ends. The CDR3 has 15 residues. CDR1 and CDR2 (germline): SGHDN, FVKESK. For the CDR3, the DNA is TGTGCCAGCAGCCAAATTTTCCCTTTAGACTCTGGCTACACCTTC. Translated: CASSQIFPLDSGYTF.

V and J are TRBV19 and TRBJ1-3, with no clear D. Germline CDR1 is LNHDA and CDR2 is SQIVND (reference sequence). Trimming pared 7 bases from V and 4 bases from J, leaving 11 bases between. The CDR3 length is 13 residues. The CDR3, as DNA: TGTGCCAGTAAACCTTCGGTCGGAAACACCATATATTTT. Translating gives CASKPSVGNTIYF. The variable domain in full, completed from reference TRBV19 and TRBJ1-3, reads DGGITQSPKYLFRKEGQNVTLSCEQNLNHDAMYWYRQDPGQGLRLIYYSQIVNDFQKGDIAEGYSVSREKKESFPLTVTSAQKNPTAFYLCASKPSVGNTIYFGEGSWLTVV.

The rearrangement uses TRBV21-1 and TRBJ2-1; TRBD1, as called in the table, went unchecked against the DNA. TRBV21-1 is noted as a pseudogene. The CDR3 loop spans 16 amino acids. The CDR3 protein is CASSKDGRTGAGEQFF. CDR3 nucleotides: TGTGCCAGCAGCAAAGATGGGAGGACAGGGGCTGGAGAGCAGTTCTTC.